These T cell receptor beta chains were read from a single sample in a study of T cell repertoires in cytomegalovirus infection. TCRdb itself ran the reads through MiXCR, one entry per CDR3 protein. Counted here are around 320,000 distinct CDR3 sequences, 9.5% occurring once; the ten biggest clones make up about 4.5%. Sequenced: PBMCs. These receptors were taken from a human donor in good health (CMV status not recorded). Some clones in this sample may be carry-over from other donors' samples. Each CDR3 is given with its conserved first and last residue. D genes are given only for firm matches. The size field is filled for only some rows; it gives once, few, many or a size class.

v_gene	abundance	j_gene	d_gene	CDR3nt	CDR3aa
TRBV10-3	few	TRBJ1-1	TRBD1	TGTGCCATCAGATCGACAGGGTACACTGAAGCTTTCTTT	CAIRSTGYTEAFF
TRBV6-6	few	TRBJ1-6	TRBD1	TGTGCCAGCAGACAAGGACAGGGTTCACCCCTCCACTTT	CASRQGQGSPLHF
TRBV7-9	many	TRBJ1-2	.	TGTGCCAGCAGCCCTGGGGCAGAGCGTGGCTACACCTTC	CASSPGAERGYTF
TRBV20-1	few	TRBJ2-5	.	TGCAGTGCCACTTGGGGGCAGAAGACCCAGTACTTC	CSATWGQKTQYF
TRBV28	few	TRBJ1-5	.	TGTGCCAGCAGTTTACGTCAGGGGCTTCAGCCCCAGCATTTT	CASSLRQGLQPQHF
TRBV4-1	few	TRBJ2-7	.	TGCGCCAGCAGCCAAGCCTGGACAGACTCCTACGAGCAGTACTTC	CASSQAWTDSYEQYF
TRBV7-9	few	TRBJ1-5	.	TGTGCGACTACCTTGAAGCATTTT	CATTLKHF
TRBV12-3/TRBV12-4	many	TRBJ2-3	TRBD2	TGTGCCAGCAGCCTCGGGACTACCACAGATACGCAGTATTTT	CASSLGTTTDTQYF
TRBV2	few	TRBJ1-4	TRBD1	TGTGCCAGCAGTGATCAGGGGGCGGCTAATGAAAAACTGTTTTTT	CASSDQGAANEKLFF
TRBV7-2	many	TRBJ2-1	.	TGTGCCAGCAGCACCGGGACCCCACGTACATCTGAGCAGTTCTTC	CASSTGTPRTSEQFF
TRBV7-9	.	TRBJ2-1	TRBD2	TGTGCCAGCAGCAATAGCGGGGGGGCCGGCCATGAGCAGTTCTTC	CASSNSGGAGHEQFF
TRBV7-2	many	TRBJ2-3	.	TGTGCCAGCGTACTTATGAGGAGCACAGATACGCAGTATTTT	CASVLMRSTDTQYF
TRBV12-3/TRBV12-4	many	TRBJ1-5	.	TGTGCCAGCAAATTAGCAACGGATCAGCCCCAGCATTTT	CASKLATDQPQHF
TRBV24-1	few	TRBJ1-1	.	TGTGCCACCAGTGATTCCGGGGGCACTGAAGCTTTCTTT	CATSDSGGTEAFF
TRBV7-2	many	TRBJ2-1	TRBD1	TGTGCCAGCAGCTTTAGGTCGGGACAGGGGTGGAATGAGCAGTTCTTC	CASSFRSGQGWNEQFF